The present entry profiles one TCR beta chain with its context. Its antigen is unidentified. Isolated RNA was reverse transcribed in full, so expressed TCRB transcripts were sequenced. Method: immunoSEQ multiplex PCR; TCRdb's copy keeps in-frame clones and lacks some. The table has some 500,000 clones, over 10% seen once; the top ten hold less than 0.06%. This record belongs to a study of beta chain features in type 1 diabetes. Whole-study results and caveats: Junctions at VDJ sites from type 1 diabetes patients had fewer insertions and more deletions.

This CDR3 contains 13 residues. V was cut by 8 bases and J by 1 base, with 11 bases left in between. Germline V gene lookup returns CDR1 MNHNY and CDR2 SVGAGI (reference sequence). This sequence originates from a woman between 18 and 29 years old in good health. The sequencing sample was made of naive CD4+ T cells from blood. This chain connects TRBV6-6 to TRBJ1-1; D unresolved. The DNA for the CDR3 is TGTGCCAGCCGGGCCAAATGGAACACTGAAGCTTTCTTT. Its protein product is CASRAKWNTEAFF.